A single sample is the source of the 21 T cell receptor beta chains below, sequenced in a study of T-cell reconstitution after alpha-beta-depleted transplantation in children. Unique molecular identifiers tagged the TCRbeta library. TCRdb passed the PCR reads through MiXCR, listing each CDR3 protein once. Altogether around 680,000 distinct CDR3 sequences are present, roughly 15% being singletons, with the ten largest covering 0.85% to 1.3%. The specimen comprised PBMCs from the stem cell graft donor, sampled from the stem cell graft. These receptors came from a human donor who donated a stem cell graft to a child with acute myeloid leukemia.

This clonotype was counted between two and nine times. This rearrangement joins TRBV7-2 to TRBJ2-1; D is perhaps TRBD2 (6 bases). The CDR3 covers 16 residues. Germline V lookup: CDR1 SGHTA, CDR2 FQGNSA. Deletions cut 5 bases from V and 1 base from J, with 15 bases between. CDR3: CASSPGTPPSYNEQFF. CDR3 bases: TGTGCCAGCAGCCCCGGGACTCCTCCATCCTACAATGAGCAGTTCTTC.

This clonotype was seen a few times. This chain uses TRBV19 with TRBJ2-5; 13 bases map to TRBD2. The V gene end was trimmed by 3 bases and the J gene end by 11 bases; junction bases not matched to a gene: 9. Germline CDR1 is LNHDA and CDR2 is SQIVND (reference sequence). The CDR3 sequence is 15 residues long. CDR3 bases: TGTGCCAGTAGTATGGGGACTAGCGGGGACCTACCTCAGTACTTC. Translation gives CASSMGTSGDLPQYF.

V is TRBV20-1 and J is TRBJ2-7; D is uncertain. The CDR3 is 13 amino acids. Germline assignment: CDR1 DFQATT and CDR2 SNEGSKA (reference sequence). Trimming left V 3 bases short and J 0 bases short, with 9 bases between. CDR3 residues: CSASMVSSYEQYF. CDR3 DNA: TGCAGTGCTAGTATGGTTAGCTCCTACGAGCAGTACTTC.

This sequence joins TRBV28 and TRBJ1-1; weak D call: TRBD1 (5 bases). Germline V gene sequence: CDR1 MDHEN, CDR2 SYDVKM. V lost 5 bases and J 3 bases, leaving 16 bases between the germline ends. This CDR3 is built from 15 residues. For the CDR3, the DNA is TGTGCCAGCAGTCTCCCTGGTGGGGGGTACACTGAAGCTTTCTTT. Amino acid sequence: CASSLPGGGYTEAFF.

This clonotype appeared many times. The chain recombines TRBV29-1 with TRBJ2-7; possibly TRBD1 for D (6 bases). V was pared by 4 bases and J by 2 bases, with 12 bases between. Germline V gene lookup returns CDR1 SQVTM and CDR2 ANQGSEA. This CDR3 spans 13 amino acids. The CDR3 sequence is CSVVNGQTYEQYV. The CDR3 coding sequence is TGCAGCGTTGTAAACGGACAGACCTACGAGCAGTACGTC.

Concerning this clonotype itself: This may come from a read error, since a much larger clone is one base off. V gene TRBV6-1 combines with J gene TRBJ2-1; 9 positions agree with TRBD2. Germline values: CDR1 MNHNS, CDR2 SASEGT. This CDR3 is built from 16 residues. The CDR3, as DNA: TGTGCCAGCAGGGTCGTAGCGGGGGTGGCCTACAATGACCAGTTCTTC. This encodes CASRVVAGVAYNDQFF.

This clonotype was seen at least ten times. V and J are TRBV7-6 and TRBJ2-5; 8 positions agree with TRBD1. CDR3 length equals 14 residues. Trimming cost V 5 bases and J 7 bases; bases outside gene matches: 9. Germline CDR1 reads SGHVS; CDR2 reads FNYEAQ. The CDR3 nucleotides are TGTGCCAGCAGCCCTCGGACAGGGATGGGGACCCAGTACTTC. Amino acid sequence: CASSPRTGMGTQYF.

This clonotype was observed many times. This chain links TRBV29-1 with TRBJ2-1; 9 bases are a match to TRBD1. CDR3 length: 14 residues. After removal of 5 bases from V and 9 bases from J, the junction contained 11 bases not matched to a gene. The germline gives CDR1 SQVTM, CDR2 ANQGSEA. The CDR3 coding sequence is TGCAGCGTTAAGACCGGGACAGGGTATACTGAGCAGTTCTTC. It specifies CSVKTGTGYTEQFF.

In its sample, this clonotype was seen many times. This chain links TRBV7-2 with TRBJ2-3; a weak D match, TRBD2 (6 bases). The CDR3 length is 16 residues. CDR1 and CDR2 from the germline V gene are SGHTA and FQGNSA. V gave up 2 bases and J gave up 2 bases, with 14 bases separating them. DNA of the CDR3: TGTGCCAGCAGCTTAACCCCGACTAGGTTCACAGATACGCAGTATTTT. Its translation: CASSLTPTRFTDTQYF.

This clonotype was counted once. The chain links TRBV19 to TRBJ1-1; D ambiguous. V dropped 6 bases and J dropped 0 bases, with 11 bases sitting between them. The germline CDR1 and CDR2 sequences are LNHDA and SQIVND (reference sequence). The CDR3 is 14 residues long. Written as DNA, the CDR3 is TGTGCCAGTAGCCTGGTCTCGATGAACACTGAAGCTTTCTTT. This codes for CASSLVSMNTEAFF. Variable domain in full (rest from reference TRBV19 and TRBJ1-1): DGGITQSPKYLFRKEGQNVTLSCEQNLNHDAMYWYRQDPGQGLRLIYYSQIVNDFQKGDIAEGYSVSREKKESFPLTVTSAQKNPTAFYLCASSLVSMNTEAFFGQGTRLTVV.

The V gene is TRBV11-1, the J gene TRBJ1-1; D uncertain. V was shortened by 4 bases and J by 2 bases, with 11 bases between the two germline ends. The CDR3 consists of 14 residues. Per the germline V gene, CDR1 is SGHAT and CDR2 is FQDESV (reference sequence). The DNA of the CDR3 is TGTGCCAGCAGCTCCCTGACCCGAAACACTGAAGCTTTCTTT. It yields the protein CASSSLTRNTEAFF.

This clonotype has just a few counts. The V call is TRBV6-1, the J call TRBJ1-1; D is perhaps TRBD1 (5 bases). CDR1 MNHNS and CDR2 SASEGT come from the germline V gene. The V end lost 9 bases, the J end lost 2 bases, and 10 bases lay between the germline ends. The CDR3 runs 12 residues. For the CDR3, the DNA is TGTGCCAGTAGACAGAGCAACACTGAAGCTTTCTTT. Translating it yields CASRQSNTEAFF.

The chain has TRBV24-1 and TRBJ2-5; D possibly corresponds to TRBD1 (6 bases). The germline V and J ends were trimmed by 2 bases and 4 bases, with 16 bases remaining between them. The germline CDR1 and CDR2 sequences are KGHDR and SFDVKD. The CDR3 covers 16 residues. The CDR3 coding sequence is TGTGCCACCAGTGATTGGGCAGACAGGCGAGGAGAGACCCAGTACTTC. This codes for CATSDWADRRGETQYF.

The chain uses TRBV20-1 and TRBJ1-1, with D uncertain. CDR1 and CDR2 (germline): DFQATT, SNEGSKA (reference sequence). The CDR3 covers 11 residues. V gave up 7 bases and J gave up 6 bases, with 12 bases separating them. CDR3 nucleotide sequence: TGCAGTGTCCTTAGGTTGGCTGAAGCTTTCTTT. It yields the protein CSVLRLAEAFF.

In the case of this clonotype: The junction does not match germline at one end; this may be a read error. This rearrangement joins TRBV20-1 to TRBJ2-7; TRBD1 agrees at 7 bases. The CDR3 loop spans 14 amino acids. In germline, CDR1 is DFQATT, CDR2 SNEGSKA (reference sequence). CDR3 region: CSAREPGGTYEPYF. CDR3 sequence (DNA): TGCAGTGCTAGAGAACCAGGGGGAACCTACGAGCCGTACTTC.

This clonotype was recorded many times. The chain's CDR3 is CATSNYAGTDTQYF. The DNA for the CDR3 is TGTGCCACCAGCAATTATGCAGGGACAGATACGCAGTATTTT. This chain connects TRBV15 to TRBJ2-3; D may be TRBD1 (5 bases). The V end was cut by 4 bases, the J end by 3 bases, with 11 bases between. Germline CDR1 reads LNHNV; CDR2 reads YYDKDF (reference sequence). The CDR3 loop spans 14 amino acids.

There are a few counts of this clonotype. CDR3 residues: CASSWTGTGGAPDTQYF. In nucleotides, the CDR3 is TGCGCCAGCAGCTGGACCGGGACAGGGGGCGCCCCAGATACGCAGTATTTT. The chain combines TRBV5-1 with TRBJ2-3, with 12 nucleotides matching TRBD1. Germline V gene sequence: CDR1 SGHRS, CDR2 YFSETQ. Trimming removed 3 bases from V and 4 bases from J; junction bases left unmatched: 9. The CDR3 runs to 17 residues.

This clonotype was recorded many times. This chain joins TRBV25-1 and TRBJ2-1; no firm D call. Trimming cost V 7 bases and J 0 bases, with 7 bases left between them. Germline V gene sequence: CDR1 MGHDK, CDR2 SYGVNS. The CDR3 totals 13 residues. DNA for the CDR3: TGTGCCAGCAACCCAAGCTCCTACAATGAGCAGTTCTTC. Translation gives CASNPSSYNEQFF.

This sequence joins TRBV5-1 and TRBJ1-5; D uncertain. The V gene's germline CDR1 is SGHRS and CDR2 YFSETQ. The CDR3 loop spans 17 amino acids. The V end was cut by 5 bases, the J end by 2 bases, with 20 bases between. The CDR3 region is CASSKSGPPFGNQPQHF. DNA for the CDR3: TGCGCCAGCAGTAAATCCGGACCCCCCTTTGGCAATCAGCCCCAGCATTTT.

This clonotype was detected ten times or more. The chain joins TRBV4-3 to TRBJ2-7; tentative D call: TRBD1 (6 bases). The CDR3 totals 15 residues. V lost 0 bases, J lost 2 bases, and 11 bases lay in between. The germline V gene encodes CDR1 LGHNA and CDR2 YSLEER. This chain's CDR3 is CASSQEARGTYEQYF. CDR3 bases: TGCGCCAGCAGCCAAGAAGCCAGGGGAACCTACGAGCAGTACTTC.

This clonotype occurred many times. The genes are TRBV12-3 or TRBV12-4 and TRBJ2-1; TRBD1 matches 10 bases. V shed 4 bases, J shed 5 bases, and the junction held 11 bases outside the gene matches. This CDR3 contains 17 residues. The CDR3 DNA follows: TGTGCCAGCAGTTCCTGGCACGGGACAGGGGACCACAATGAGCAGTTCTTC. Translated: CASSSWHGTGDHNEQFF.